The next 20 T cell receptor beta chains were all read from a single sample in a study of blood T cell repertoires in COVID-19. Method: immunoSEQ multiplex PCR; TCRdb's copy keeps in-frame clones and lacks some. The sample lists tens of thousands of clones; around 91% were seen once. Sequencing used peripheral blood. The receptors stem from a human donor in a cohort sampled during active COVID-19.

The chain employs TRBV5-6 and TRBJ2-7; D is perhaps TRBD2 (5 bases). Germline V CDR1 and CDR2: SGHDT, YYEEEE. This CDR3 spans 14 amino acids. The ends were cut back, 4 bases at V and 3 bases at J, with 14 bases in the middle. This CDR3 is CASSQGLSNYEQYF. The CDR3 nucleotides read TGTGCCAGCAGCCAAGGACTGAGCAACTACGAGCAGTACTTC.

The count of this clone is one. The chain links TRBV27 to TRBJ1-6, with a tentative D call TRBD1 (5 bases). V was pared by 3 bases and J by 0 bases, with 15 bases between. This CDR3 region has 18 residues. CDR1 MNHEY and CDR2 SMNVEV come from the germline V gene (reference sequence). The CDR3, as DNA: TGTGCCAGCAGTTTCGGGGGAGGAATTAGCTCCTATAATTCACCCCTCCACTTT. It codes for CASSFGGGISSYNSPLHF.

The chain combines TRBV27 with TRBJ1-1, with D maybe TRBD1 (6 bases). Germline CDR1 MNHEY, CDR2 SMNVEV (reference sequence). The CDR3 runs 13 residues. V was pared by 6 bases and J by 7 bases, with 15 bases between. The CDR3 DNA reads TGTGCCAGCAGGGGAGGGGGGCGAGGTGAAGCTTTCTTT. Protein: CASRGGGRGEAFF.

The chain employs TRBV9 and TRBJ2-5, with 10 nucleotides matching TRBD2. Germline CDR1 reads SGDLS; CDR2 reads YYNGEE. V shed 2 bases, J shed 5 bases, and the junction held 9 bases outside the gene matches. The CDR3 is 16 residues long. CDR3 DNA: TGTGCCAGCAGCGTCGATCTAGCGGGGGATAGGGAGACCCAGTACTTC. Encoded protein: CASSVDLAGDRETQYF.

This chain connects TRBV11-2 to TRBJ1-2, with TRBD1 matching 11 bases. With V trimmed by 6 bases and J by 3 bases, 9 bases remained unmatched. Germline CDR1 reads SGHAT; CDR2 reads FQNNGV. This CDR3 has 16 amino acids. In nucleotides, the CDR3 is TGTGCCAGCAGGGCCACTCCGGGACAGGGGGACTATGGCTACACCTTC. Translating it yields CASRATPGQGDYGYTF.

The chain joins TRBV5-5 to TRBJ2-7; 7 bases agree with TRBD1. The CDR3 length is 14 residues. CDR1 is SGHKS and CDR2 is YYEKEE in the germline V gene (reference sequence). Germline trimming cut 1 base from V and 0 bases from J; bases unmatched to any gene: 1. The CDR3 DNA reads TGTGCCAGCAGCTTGACAGGGGTCTCCTACGAGCAGTACTTC. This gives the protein CASSLTGVSYEQYF. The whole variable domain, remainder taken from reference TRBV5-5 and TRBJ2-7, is DAGVTQSPTHLIKTRGQQVTLRCSPISGHKSVSWYQQVLGQGPQFIFQYYEKEERGRGNFPDRFSARQFPNYSSELNVNALLLGDSALYLCASSLTGVSYEQYFGPGTRLTVT.

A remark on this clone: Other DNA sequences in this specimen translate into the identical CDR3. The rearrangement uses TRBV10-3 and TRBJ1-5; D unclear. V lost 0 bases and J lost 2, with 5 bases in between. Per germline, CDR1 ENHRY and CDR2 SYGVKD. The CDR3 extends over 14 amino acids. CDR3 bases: TGTGCCATCAGTGAGTCGGGAGGCAATCAGCCCCAGCATTTT. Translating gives CAISESGGNQPQHF.

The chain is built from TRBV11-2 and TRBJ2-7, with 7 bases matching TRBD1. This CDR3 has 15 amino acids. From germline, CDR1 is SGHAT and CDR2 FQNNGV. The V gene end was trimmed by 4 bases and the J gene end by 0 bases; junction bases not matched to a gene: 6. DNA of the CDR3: TGTGCCAGCAGCTCCCTCCGGGACAGCTCCTACGAGCAGTACTTC. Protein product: CASSSLRDSSYEQYF.

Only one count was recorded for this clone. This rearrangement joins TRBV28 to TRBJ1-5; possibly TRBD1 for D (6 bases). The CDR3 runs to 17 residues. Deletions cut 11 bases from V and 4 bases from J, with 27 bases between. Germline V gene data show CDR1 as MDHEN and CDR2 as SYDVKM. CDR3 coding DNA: TGTGCCGCACGACCGATCGAGGACAGTCCGGGGAATCAGCCCCAGCATTTT. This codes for CAARPIEDSPGNQPQHF.

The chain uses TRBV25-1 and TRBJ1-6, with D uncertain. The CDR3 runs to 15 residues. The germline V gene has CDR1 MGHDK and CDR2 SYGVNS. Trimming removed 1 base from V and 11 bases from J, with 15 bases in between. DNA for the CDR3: TGTGCCAGCAGTGAATCGAACCGGGATCTGCCACCCCTCCACTTT. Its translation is CASSESNRDLPPLHF.

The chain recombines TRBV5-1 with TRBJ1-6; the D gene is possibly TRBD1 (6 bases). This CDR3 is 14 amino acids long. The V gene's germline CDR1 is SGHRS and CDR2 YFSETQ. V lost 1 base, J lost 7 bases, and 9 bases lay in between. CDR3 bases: TGCGCCAGCAGCTTGACAGGGTGGAATTCACCCCTCCACTTT. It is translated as CASSLTGWNSPLHF.

The CDR3 is CASSLIPFDEQYF. Here the CDR3 DNA reads TGCGCCAGCAGCTTGATCCCCTTCGACGAGCAGTACTTC. The chain carries TRBV5-1 and TRBJ2-7; D is undetermined. V lost 1 base and J 5 bases, leaving 10 bases between the germline ends. The CDR3 is made up of 13 amino acids. From germline, CDR1 is SGHRS and CDR2 YFSETQ.

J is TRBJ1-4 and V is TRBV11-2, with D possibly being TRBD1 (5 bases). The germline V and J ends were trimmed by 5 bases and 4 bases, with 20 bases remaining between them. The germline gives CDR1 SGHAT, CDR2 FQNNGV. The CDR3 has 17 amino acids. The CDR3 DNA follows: TGTGCCAGCAGCGCCAGGAGACCTCGCCAGGGTAATGAAAAACTGTTTTTT. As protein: CASSARRPRQGNEKLFF.

The CDR3 sequence is CASSQAGESQPQHF. For the CDR3, the DNA is TGTGCCAGCAGCCAAGCAGGGGAGAGTCAGCCCCAGCATTTT. The V call is TRBV3-1 (or the pseudogene TRBV3-2), the J call TRBJ1-5; D is perhaps TRBD1 (6 bases). From germline, CDR1 is LGHDT and CDR2 YNNKEL (reference sequence). The ends were cut back, 1 base at V and 6 bases at J, with 10 bases in the middle. The CDR3 is 14 residues long.

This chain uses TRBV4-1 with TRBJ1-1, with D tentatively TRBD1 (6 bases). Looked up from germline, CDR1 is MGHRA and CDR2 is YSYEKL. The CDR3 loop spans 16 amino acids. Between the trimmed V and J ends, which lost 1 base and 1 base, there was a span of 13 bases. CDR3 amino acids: CASSQGGGVGNTEAFF. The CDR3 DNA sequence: TGCGCCAGCAGCCAAGGGGGGGGCGTAGGGAACACTGAAGCTTTCTTT.

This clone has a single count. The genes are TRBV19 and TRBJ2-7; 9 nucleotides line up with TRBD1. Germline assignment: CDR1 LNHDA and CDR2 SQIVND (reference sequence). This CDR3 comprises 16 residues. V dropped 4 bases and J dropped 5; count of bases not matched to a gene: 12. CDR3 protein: CASSTSTGGESDEQYF. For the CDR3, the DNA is TGTGCCAGTAGTACCTCCACAGGGGGCGAGTCGGACGAGCAGTACTTC.

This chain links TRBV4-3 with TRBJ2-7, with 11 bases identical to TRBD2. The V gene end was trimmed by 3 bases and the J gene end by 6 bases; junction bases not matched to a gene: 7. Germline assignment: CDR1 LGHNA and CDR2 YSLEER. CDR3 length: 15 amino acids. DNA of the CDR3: TGCGCCAGCAGCCAGGGACTAGCGGACTCGGGCGAGCAGTACTTC. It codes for CASSQGLADSGEQYF.

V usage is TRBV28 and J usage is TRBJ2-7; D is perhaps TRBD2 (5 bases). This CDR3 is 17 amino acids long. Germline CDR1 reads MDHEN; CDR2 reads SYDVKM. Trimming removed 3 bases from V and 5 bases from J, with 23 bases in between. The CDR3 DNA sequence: TGTGCCAGCAGTTTTGAAGGTTTGAGCCTGAGGCGGGACGAGCAGTACTTC. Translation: CASSFEGLSLRRDEQYF.

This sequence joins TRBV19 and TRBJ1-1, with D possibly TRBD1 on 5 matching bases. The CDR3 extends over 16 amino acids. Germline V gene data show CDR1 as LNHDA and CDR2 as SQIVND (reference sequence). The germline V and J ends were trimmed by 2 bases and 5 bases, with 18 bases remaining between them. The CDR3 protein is CASSIRDREPRTEAFF. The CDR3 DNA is TGTGCCAGTAGTATAAGGGACCGGGAGCCCCGGACTGAAGCTTTCTTT.

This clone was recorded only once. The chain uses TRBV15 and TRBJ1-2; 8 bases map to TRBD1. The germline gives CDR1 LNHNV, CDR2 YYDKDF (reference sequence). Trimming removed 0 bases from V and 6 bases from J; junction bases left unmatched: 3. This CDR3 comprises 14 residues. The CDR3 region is CATSREDRENGYTF. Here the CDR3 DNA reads TGTGCCACCAGCAGAGAGGACAGGGAAAATGGCTACACCTTC.